This entry concerns a single T cell receptor (beta chain). A much larger clone sits a single nucleotide away, making a read error possible. The sample contains more than one DNA sequence encoding this CDR3. Per germline, CDR1 LGHNA and CDR2 YNFKEQ. The CDR3 contains 15 residues. Trimming cost V 0 bases and J 5 bases, with 10 bases left between them. The entry originates in a study of shared clonotypes between healthy human individuals. Unsorted PBMC DNA was run through sequencing on ten immunoSEQ deep assay plates. TCRdb's copy holds only in-frame clones and misses some; the assay was immunoSEQ multiplex PCR. The table has 500,000 to 650,000 clones, about 80% seen once.

Sequencing was carried out using PBMCs. The source is a woman aged 40 to 50 in good health. Some clones in this sample may be carry-over from other donors' samples. The chain links TRBV4-2 to TRBJ1-4; unclear D gene. CDR3 sequence reads: CASSQDGAENEKLFF. The DNA for the CDR3 is TGTGCCAGCAGCCAAGACGGTGCAGAAAATGAAAAACTGTTTTTT.